This is a list of T cell receptor beta chains from one sample in a study of vaccination and CD4 T cells after COVID-19. Antigen specificity for these receptors is unknown. MiXCR, run by TCRdb on the PCR reads, gives a single entry per CDR3 protein. Of some 13,000 distinct CDR3 sequences detected, around a third appear once; the ten largest clones hold roughly 13%. This specimen consisted of CD4+ T cells from blood, cultured in vitro, obtained after SARS-CoV-2 vaccination. These receptors came from a human donor who had recovered from COVID-19. The conserved cysteine and the conserved F or W are not part of the CDR3 here. Each record gives: V gene, J gene, CDR3 protein.

V: TRBV29-1; J: TRBJ2-1; CDR3: SVAPGPSSYNEQF
V: TRBV11-2; J: TRBJ2-5; CDR3: ASSFIRDRGRGTQY
V: TRBV20-1; J: TRBJ1-5; CDR3: SLPKGGPNQPQH
V: TRBV11-3; J: TRBJ2-1; CDR3: ASSLGQTRSNEQF
V: TRBV28; J: TRBJ1-2; CDR3: ASSLTWGGYT
V: TRBV6-5; J: TRBJ2-4; CDR3: ASSYAQGLAKNIQY
V: TRBV5-1; J: TRBJ2-5; CDR3: ASRAGGTQETQY
V: TRBV10-3; J: TRBJ2-1; CDR3: AIRGVVSYNEQF
V: TRBV9; J: TRBJ2-1; CDR3: ASSVGGREFSYNEQF
V: TRBV9; J: TRBJ2-3; CDR3: ASSVFRDRETDTQY
V: TRBV19; J: TRBJ1-1; CDR3: ATLWGSRHTEAF
V: TRBV20-1; J: TRBJ2-7; CDR3: SARGDRGNEQY
V: TRBV7-8; J: TRBJ2-4; CDR3: ASSPPGTSGRPLAKNIQY
V: TRBV20-1; J: TRBJ2-3; CDR3: SAGETARLAESDTQY
V: TRBV5-1; J: TRBJ1-1; CDR3: ASSFGQMNTEAF
V: TRBV4-3; J: TRBJ1-6; CDR3: ASSQEISSSYNSPLH
V: TRBV28; J: TRBJ2-1; CDR3: ASRPPFNEQF
V: TRBV28; J: TRBJ1-3; CDR3: ASSGLRDRN
V: TRBV24-1; J: TRBJ2-1; CDR3: ATSSYNEQF
V: TRBV4-1; J: TRBJ2-1; CDR3: ASSPDREGGKLEQF
V: TRBV7-6; J: TRBJ2-1; CDR3: ASSLATPGLAGSGNEQF
V: TRBV7-2; J: TRBJ2-2; CDR3: ASSLAQGAGELF
V: TRBV11-3; J: TRBJ2-5; CDR3: ASGTGELGTQY
V: TRBV6-2/TRBV6-3; J: TRBJ2-7; CDR3: ASSGQGAIEQY
V: TRBV19; J: TRBJ2-3; CDR3: ASREGRYRGRTDTQY
V: TRBV6-5; J: TRBJ2-5; CDR3: ASSYFQGETQY
V: TRBV19; J: TRBJ2-3; CDR3: ASSIEGTTTQY
V: TRBV7-2; J: TRBJ2-7; CDR3: ASSSLGSVTYEQY
V: TRBV20-1; J: TRBJ1-5; CDR3: SAKQGSGTQPQH
V: TRBV6-5; J: TRBJ2-2; CDR3: ASSYRREKGELF
V: TRBV19; J: TRBJ1-5; CDR3: ASNPSGGGRQPQH
V: TRBV6-1; J: TRBJ2-7; CDR3: ASSPRQGSYEQY
V: TRBV18; J: TRBJ2-5; CDR3: ASSSDTGRETQY
V: TRBV6-1; J: TRBJ2-7; CDR3: ASSLTGGAYEQY
V: TRBV28; J: TRBJ1-6; CDR3: ASRGGGINSLLH
V: TRBV7-2; J: TRBJ1-4; CDR3: ASSQQGGLANEKLF
V: TRBV20-1; J: TRBJ2-4; CDR3: SARAVPRREKAKNIQY
V: TRBV12-3/TRBV12-4; J: TRBJ1-5; CDR3: ASSHAQGAGVQPQH
V: TRBV7-6; J: TRBJ1-5; CDR3: ASSLGGGVGQPQH
V: TRBV6-1; J: TRBJ2-1; CDR3: ASSPRDRGLNEQF
V: TRBV7-2; J: TRBJ1-6; CDR3: ASSRGTPNSPLH
V: TRBV24-1; J: TRBJ1-1; CDR3: ATSGSHQTEAF
V: TRBV28; J: TRBJ2-4; CDR3: ASSFDRAGGNIQY
V: TRBV7-2; J: TRBJ2-1; CDR3: ASSLAVRSSGNEQF
V: TRBV11-3; J: TRBJ1-1; CDR3: ASSLQGSEAF
V: TRBV6-5; J: TRBJ2-5; CDR3: ASSYSFRGGGVQETQY
V: TRBV10-3; J: TRBJ1-4; CDR3: AIKPGSGNEKLF
V: TRBV2; J: TRBJ2-3; CDR3: ASSSRLAGTDTQY
V: TRBV6-4; J: TRBJ2-5; CDR3: ASSEGRGIPASETQY
V: TRBV6-2/TRBV6-3; J: TRBJ2-7; CDR3: ASSYPGLSWEQY
V: TRBV20-1; J: TRBJ2-3; CDR3: SARDYGDRGREDSTDTQY
V: TRBV7-2; J: TRBJ1-2; CDR3: ASSLVGTTGGYT
V: TRBV20-1; J: TRBJ1-5; CDR3: SARGEVWGLPQH